Described below is a single TCR beta chain sequence and its context. Its matching antigen is unknown. The length of the CDR3 is 11 residues. Germline assignment: CDR1 MNHEY and CDR2 SVGAGI. Trimming cost V 7 bases and J 10 bases, with 13 bases left between them. This record belongs to a study of shared clonotypes between healthy human individuals. Study-wide background: A couple of women and a few men aged 18 to 49 made up the donors. The study's findings and limits: It was only blood that was sampled, and tissue repertoires likely differ.

Authors' methods: Filtering of immunoSEQ junctional sequences could not match full-length read filtering. Data came from immunoSEQ multiplex PCR; TCRdb stores just in-frame clones and leaves some out. That table gives V, J and clone size, and the DNA gave D and trimming. The repertoire consists of approximately 2.5 million clones, with approximately 92% occurring once and the leading ten covering around 0.14%. The gene calls are TRBV6-5 and TRBJ1-1; D remains ambiguous. Material: naive CD4+ T cells sorted from blood. Sample subset: CD45RA+ positively selected. The clonotype originates from a man between 18 and 35 years old in good health. The DNA for the CDR3 is TGTGCCAGCACGGGAGGGTTTCGAGCTTTCTTT. The encoded protein is CASTGGFRAFF.